The T cell receptor beta chain under discussion was sequenced for a study of monozygotic twins with inflammatory bowel disease. The study's findings and limits: Twins with IBD were found to have lower TCRbeta diversity (inverse Simpson) than healthy co-twins. Patient-to-patient differences in immunosuppressive treatment may have added variability to the repertoires. Support was absent for any single strong signal or clonotype linked to IBD.

TCRdb reanalyzed the 5' RACE reads and collapses them to one entry per CDR3 protein, without DNA. The sample shows around 150,000 distinct CDR3 sequences, and roughly 2.4% sits with its ten largest clones. In regard to this clonotype: Its antigen is as yet unknown.

The CDR3 runs 14 residues. Per the germline V gene, CDR1 is DFQATT and CDR2 is SNEGSKA (reference sequence). The chain carries TRBV20-1 and TRBJ2-2; TCRdb designates TRBD2, a call that cannot be tested without DNA. The material sequenced was blood. The sequence came from a human donor with ulcerative colitis or Crohn's disease, or a healthy co-twin of an affected twin (not recorded which). CDR3 loop: CSASPLANTGELFF.